The 20 T cell receptor beta chains reported below all come from one sample, sequenced in a study of blood T cell repertoires in COVID-19. Only in-frame clones appear in the TCRdb table, and some are missing; sequencing was by immunoSEQ multiplex PCR. Here the sample spans more than 45,000 clones, about 89% being singletons. The sequenced sample was peripheral blood. The receptors here all came from a man between 60 and 70 years old with active or convalescent COVID-19.

The chain recombines TRBV2 with TRBJ1-5; a weak D match, TRBD1 (5 bases). Deletions cut 4 bases from V and 5 bases from J, with 15 bases between. This CDR3 contains 15 residues. CDR1 and CDR2 from the germline V gene are SNHLY and FYNNEI. CDR3 residues: CASSGRRGSHQPQHF. Here the CDR3 DNA reads TGTGCCAGCAGTGGTCGTCGGGGGAGCCATCAGCCCCAGCATTTT.

V usage is TRBV6-5 and J usage is TRBJ2-7; D not resolved. In germline, CDR1 is MNHEY, CDR2 SVGAGI. The CDR3 is 14 residues long. The V and J ends lost 7 bases and 0 bases respectively, with 13 bases between them. The CDR3 nucleotides read TGTGCCAGCATATCCCGAGCCAACTCCTACGAGCAGTACTTC. Translation gives CASISRANSYEQYF.

This clone occurred once. The chain carries TRBV5-1 and TRBJ1-3; no definite D call. Germline-derived CDR1 and CDR2 are SGHRS and YFSETQ. This CDR3 has 13 amino acids. V was pared by 3 bases and J by 3 bases, with 7 bases between. In DNA, the CDR3 is TGCGCCAGCAGCTCGGGTGATGGAAACACCATATATTTT. This encodes CASSSGDGNTIYF.

The chain joins TRBV19 to TRBJ2-7; D not certain. This CDR3 region has 14 residues. Germline V gene sequence: CDR1 LNHDA, CDR2 SQIVND (reference sequence). The germline V and J ends were trimmed by 1 base and 1 base, with 8 bases remaining between them. CDR3 DNA sequence: TGTGCCAGTAGTATAGGATCTAATTCCTACGAGCAGTACTTC. As protein: CASSIGSNSYEQYF.

In nucleotides, the CDR3 is TGTGCCAGCAGTGACGTTGCGGGAGATACGCAGTATTTT. Translated: CASSDVAGDTQYF. The rearrangement links TRBV6-4 to TRBJ2-3; tentatively, D is TRBD2 (5 bases). V was trimmed by 2 bases and J by 5 bases, leaving 8 bases between them. The CDR3 length is 13 residues. The germline CDR1 and CDR2 sequences are MRHNA and SNTAGT.

CDR3 DNA sequence: TGTGCCAGCAGCCAGACTAGCGGGGGGGCTTATGGCAATGAGCAGTTCTTC. Translation gives CASSQTSGGAYGNEQFF. This chain links TRBV4-2 with TRBJ2-1, with 14 bases matching TRBD2. The length of the CDR3 is 17 residues. Germline V lookup: CDR1 LGHNA, CDR2 YNFKEQ. The V and J ends lost 3 bases and 6 bases, in that order; junction bases with no gene match: 7.

The genes are TRBV5-1 and TRBJ2-1, with 7 bases identical to TRBD2. Per the germline V gene, CDR1 is SGHRS and CDR2 is YFSETQ. Trimming at V came to 0 bases and at J to 4 bases, leaving 4 bases not matched to a gene. The CDR3 has 15 amino acids. CDR3 DNA sequence: TGCGCCAGCAGCTTGGCCGGGGGGTGGTACAATGAGCAGTTCTTC. Translating it yields CASSLAGGWYNEQFF.

The CDR3 DNA is TGTGCCAGCAGACCAGGGGGCGCGGATACGCAGTATTTT. It translates to CASRPGGADTQYF. V usage is TRBV6-5 and J usage is TRBJ2-3; TRBD1 agrees at 8 bases. The CDR3 runs to 13 residues. The germline CDR1 and CDR2 sequences are MNHEY and SVGAGI. After removal of 6 bases from V and 6 bases from J, the junction contained 5 bases not matched to a gene.

The chain couples TRBV28 to TRBJ1-2; 11 nucleotides line up with TRBD1. V was pared by 7 bases and J by 7 bases, with 8 bases of the junction left unmatched. Per the germline V gene, CDR1 is MDHEN and CDR2 is SYDVKM. This CDR3 has 14 amino acids. The CDR3 reads CASKLSDRGLGYTF. CDR3 sequence (DNA): TGTGCCAGCAAACTGTCGGACAGGGGGCTTGGCTACACCTTC.

The chain carries TRBV3-1 (or the pseudogene TRBV3-2) and TRBJ2-7; TRBD1 aligns across 11 bases. From germline, CDR1 is LGHDT and CDR2 YNNKEL (reference sequence). This CDR3 contains 16 residues. Unmatched junction bases numbered 10, after V lost 3 bases and J lost 6 bases. CDR3 sequence: CASSHAPGTGGSEQYF. CDR3 nucleotides: TGTGCCAGCAGCCACGCTCCCGGGACAGGGGGGAGCGAGCAGTACTTC.

V gene TRBV11-2 combines with J gene TRBJ1-1, with a weak D call TRBD1 (5 bases). The V end was cut by 2 bases, the J end by 3 bases, with 13 bases between. Germline CDR1 SGHAT, CDR2 FQNNGV. This CDR3 comprises 15 residues. DNA for the CDR3: TGTGCCAGCAGCTTATTTCAGGGATCGGACACTGAAGCTTTCTTT. Translated, it gives CASSLFQGSDTEAFF.

The chain employs TRBV18 and TRBJ2-5; 10 positions match TRBD2. Trimming at V came to 3 bases and at J to 5 bases, leaving 9 bases not matched to a gene. The CDR3 is 16 amino acids. The germline CDR1 and CDR2 sequences are KGHSH and LQKENI. CDR3 amino acids: CASSPRLAGGSETQYF. The CDR3, as DNA: TGTGCCAGCTCACCGAGACTAGCGGGTGGGTCGGAGACCCAGTACTTC.

The V gene is TRBV24-1, the J gene TRBJ2-1; 8 bases map to TRBD2. V shed 3 bases and J 6 bases; nucleotides not matched to a gene: 9. Germline V gene data show CDR1 as KGHDR and CDR2 as SFDVKD. The CDR3 runs to 16 residues. The CDR3 loop is CATSDGTGTSRNEQFF. In nucleotides, the CDR3 is TGTGCCACCAGTGATGGGACCGGGACTAGTCGCAATGAGCAGTTCTTC.

The chain carries TRBV5-1 and TRBJ2-5; TRBD1 aligns across 7 bases. The CDR3 length is 13 residues. Germline V gives CDR1 SGHRS, CDR2 YFSETQ. V dropped 4 bases and J dropped 2; count of bases not matched to a gene: 2. This chain's CDR3 is CASSRDSQETQYF. The CDR3 DNA is TGCGCCAGCAGCAGGGACAGTCAAGAGACCCAGTACTTC.

The chain links TRBV9 to TRBJ1-3; no clear D gene. This CDR3 spans 15 amino acids. Germline loops: CDR1 SGDLS, CDR2 YYNGEE. Trimming cost V 0 bases and J 0 bases, with 7 bases left between them. The CDR3 is CASSVGRSSGNTIYF. Written as DNA, the CDR3 is TGTGCCAGCAGCGTAGGCAGAAGCTCTGGAAACACCATATATTTT.

The V gene is TRBV28, the J gene TRBJ1-2, with TRBD1 matching over 9 bases. Unmatched junction bases numbered 6, after V lost 5 bases and J lost 5 bases. In germline, CDR1 is MDHEN, CDR2 SYDVKM. CDR3 length: 14 amino acids. CDR3 bases: TGTGCCAGCAGTACCCCGACAGGGGGTTATGGCTACACCTTC. This gives the protein CASSTPTGGYGYTF.

The chain is built from TRBV19 and TRBJ1-6; weak D call: TRBD1 (5 bases). The V end was cut by 5 bases, the J end by 7 bases, with 15 bases between. The CDR3 contains 15 residues. The germline V gene encodes CDR1 LNHDA and CDR2 SQIVND (reference sequence). The CDR3 DNA is TGTGCCAGTAGTTTGGCAGGGAGGGACAATTCACCCCTCCACTTT. It codes for CASSLAGRDNSPLHF. Full variable domain (missing parts from reference TRBV19 and TRBJ1-6): DGGITQSPKYLFRKEGQNVTLSCEQNLNHDAMYWYRQDPGQGLRLIYYSQIVNDFQKGDIAEGYSVSREKKESFPLTVTSAQKNPTAFYLCASSLAGRDNSPLHFGNGTRLTVT.

This chain uses TRBV5-6 with TRBJ2-2; 9 bases are a match to TRBD1. From germline, CDR1 is SGHDT and CDR2 YYEEEE. V was pared by 6 bases and J by 4 bases, with 7 bases of the junction left unmatched. This CDR3 is built from 15 residues. This CDR3 is CASTFDRGSTGELFF. For the CDR3, the DNA is TGTGCCAGCACCTTTGACAGGGGGAGCACCGGGGAGCTGTTTTTT.

V usage is TRBV18 and J usage is TRBJ1-6; D is unresolved. There are 15 residues in the CDR3. CDR1 is KGHSH, CDR2 LQKENI, per germline. V was pared by 2 bases and J by 5 bases, with 10 bases between. The CDR3 DNA sequence: TGTGCCAGCTCACCATCAAGCGGGCATAATTCACCCCTCCACTTT. Amino acids: CASSPSSGHNSPLHF.

The chain couples TRBV5-5 to TRBJ2-7, with 11 positions matching TRBD2. V lost 2 bases, J lost 0 bases, and 10 bases stayed unmatched. This CDR3 is 18 amino acids long. Germline CDR1 is SGHKS and CDR2 is YYEKEE (reference sequence). This CDR3 reads CASSLHASGGSSSYEQYF. In DNA form, the CDR3 reads TGTGCCAGCAGCTTACATGCTAGCGGGGGGTCTTCCTCCTACGAGCAGTACTTC.